This TCR beta chain was recovered during a study of a mutant IDH1 vaccine in newly diagnosed glioma. The wider study: The treated population exhibited a male proportion of about 62%, a female proportion of about 38%, and a mean age of around 40 years. Before enrollment, patients got radiotherapy alone, temozolomide alone, or mostly the combination.

The repertoire was sequenced with immunoSEQ multiplex PCR; TCRdb's copy has only in-frame clones and lacks some. Here the sample spans about 92,000 clones, 83% being singletons. The time point denotes: baseline, week 1 (first vaccination visit). Treatment indicated: pre-vaccination baseline after standard-of-care therapy. Each astrocytoma in the donors was new, WHO grade 3 or 4, IDH1-mutant and ATRX-lost. The V end lost 3 bases, the J end lost 8 bases, and 17 bases lay between the germline ends. The CDR3 extends over 15 amino acids. CDR1 is KGHSH, CDR2 LQKENI, per germline. This sample comprised PBMCs, obtained from a glioma patient treated with radiotherapy, temozolomide or both. This sequence originates from a woman in her fifties or sixties with glioma. V usage is TRBV18 and J usage is TRBJ2-4; tentatively, D is TRBD2 (5 bases). Here the CDR3 reads CASSPSEGRTDIQYF. The CDR3 nucleotides are TGTGCCAGCTCACCCTCGGAAGGGAGAACCGACATTCAGTACTTC. The whole variable domain, remainder taken from reference TRBV18 and TRBJ2-4, is NAGVMQNPRHLVRRRGQEARLRCSPMKGHSHVYWYRQLPEEGLKFMVYLQKENIIDESGMPKERFSAEFPKEGPSILRIQQVVRGDSAAYFCASSPSEGRTDIQYFGAGTRLSVL.